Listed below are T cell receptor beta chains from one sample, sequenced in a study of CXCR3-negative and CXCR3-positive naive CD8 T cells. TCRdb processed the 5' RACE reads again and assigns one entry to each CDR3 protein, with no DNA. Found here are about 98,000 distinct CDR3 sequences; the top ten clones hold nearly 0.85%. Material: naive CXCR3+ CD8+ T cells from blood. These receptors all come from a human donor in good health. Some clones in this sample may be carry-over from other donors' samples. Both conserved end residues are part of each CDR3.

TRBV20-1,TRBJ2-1,CSARGGSSYNEQFF
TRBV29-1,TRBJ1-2,CSVDDYTLGTNYGYTF
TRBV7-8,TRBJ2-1,CASSLVPSGNNEQFF
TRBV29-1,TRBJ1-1,CSVEIREYTEAFF
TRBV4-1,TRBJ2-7,CASSQAGTGYEQYF
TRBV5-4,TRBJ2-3,CASSLGTTDTQYF
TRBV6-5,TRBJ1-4,CASSCSRRQNEKLFF
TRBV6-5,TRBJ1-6,CASSYNAPEYNSPLHF
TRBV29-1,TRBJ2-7,CSVEEAWGSYEQYF
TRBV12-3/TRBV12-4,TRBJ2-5,CASSFGWGPGETQYF
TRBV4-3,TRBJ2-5,CASSLHRGSETQYF
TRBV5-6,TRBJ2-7,CASSLGLLVYEQYF
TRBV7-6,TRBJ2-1,CASSLAVGNEQFF
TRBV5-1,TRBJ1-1,CASSLSGSTNTEAFF
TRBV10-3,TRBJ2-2,CAISDGTHNTGELFF
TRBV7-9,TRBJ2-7,CASSSFEPLSSYEQYF
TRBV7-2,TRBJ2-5,CASSPLAGNWETQYF
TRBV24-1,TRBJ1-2,CAGSLQGGDLYGYTF
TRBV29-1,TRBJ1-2,CSAIPAVNYGYTF
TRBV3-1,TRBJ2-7,CASSQEVPREGLEQYF
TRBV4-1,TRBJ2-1,CASSQRSINEQFF
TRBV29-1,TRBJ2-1,CSVVPGYPYNEQFF
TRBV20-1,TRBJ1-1,CSVSENTEAFF
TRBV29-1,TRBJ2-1,CSVEYPGGASGGLVPNEQFF
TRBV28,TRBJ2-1,CASSLVQGGGSEQFF
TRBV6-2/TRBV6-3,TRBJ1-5,CASSYEEGAGNQPQHF
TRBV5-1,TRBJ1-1,CASSLDPGPNTEAFF
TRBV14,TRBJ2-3,CASRGVEDTQYF
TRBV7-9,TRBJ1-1,CASSLGAGGTEAFF
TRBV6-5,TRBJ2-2,CASSQGQGVTGELFF
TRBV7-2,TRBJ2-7,CASSLGRGGGEQYF
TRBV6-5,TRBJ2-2,CASSSSGELFF
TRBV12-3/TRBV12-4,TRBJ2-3,CASRGPRGRAPYTQYF
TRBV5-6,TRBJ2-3,CASSEGLRTDTQYF
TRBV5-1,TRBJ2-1,CASSLVKNEQFF
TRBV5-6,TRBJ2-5,CASSNGQGGTQYF
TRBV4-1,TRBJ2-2,CASSQGALGQALFF